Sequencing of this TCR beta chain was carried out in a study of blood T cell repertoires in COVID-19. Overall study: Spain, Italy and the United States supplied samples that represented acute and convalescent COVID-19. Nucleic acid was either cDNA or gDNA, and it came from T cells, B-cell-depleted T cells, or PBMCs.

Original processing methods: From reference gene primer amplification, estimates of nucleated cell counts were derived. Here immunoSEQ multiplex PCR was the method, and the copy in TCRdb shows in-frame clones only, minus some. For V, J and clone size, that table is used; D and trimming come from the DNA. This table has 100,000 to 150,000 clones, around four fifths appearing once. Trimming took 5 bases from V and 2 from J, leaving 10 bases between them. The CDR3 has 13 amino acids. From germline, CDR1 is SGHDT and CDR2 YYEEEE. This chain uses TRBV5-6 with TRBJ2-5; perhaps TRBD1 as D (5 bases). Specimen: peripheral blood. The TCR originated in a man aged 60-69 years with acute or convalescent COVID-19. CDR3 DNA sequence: TGTGCCAGCAGAACGACAGAACAAGAGACCCAGTACTTC. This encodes CASRTTEQETQYF.